The rows below give T cell receptor beta chains drawn from one sample of a study of T cell responses to AZD1222 COVID-19 vaccine. Assay: immunoSEQ multiplex PCR; the TCRdb copy retains only in-frame clones and omits some. Among 45,000 or so clones listed, around 90% were seen once. The material was peripheral blood, obtained 28 days after the second AZD1222 dose. These TCRs come from an adult who received the AZD1222 COVID-19 vaccine. CDR3s include the opening cysteine and the closing phenylalanine or tryptophan. The D gene is left open where the match is weak. The size of a clone is reported for some rows only, either as once, few or many, or as a class for expanded clones.

TGTGCCAGCAGTGAAGCGAGTAGAGACTATGGCTACACCTTC	CASSEASRDYGYTF	TRBV2	TRBJ1-2	14	NA	NA
TGTGCCAGCCTAGCGACCCGAGCCTACGAGCAGTACTTC	CASLATRAYEQYF	TRBV2	TRBJ2-7	13	NA	NA
TGCGCCAGCAGCTCGGACACCAGCTCTGGAAACACCATATATTTT	CASSSDTSSGNTIYF	TRBV5-1	TRBJ1-3	15	NA	NA
TGTGCCAGTAGTAGGGACCGGGACAGGGCTACCGGGGAGCTGTTTTTT	CASSRDRDRATGELFF	TRBV19	TRBJ2-2	16	NA	TRBD1
TGTGCCAGCAGCTTGGACAGGGGGCCTAACTATGGCTACACCTTC	CASSLDRGPNYGYTF	TRBV5-7	TRBJ1-2	15	NA	TRBD1
TGTGCCACCAGCAGGGGGAGTGAGCAGTTCTTC	CATSRGSEQFF	TRBV24-1	TRBJ2-1	11	NA	TRBD1
TGTGCCAGCAGCTCACAGACAGGGGGGTATGAGACCCAGTACTTC	CASSSQTGGYETQYF	TRBV7-6	TRBJ2-5	15	NA	TRBD1
TGTGCCAGTAGCACCCACCAACTACTTGGAAACACCATATATTTT	CASSTHQLLGNTIYF	TRBV19	TRBJ1-3	15	NA	NA
TGCAGCGTTGAAGCGCTAGCGGGAGTTAACAATGAGCAGTTCTTC	CSVEALAGVNNEQFF	TRBV29-1	TRBJ2-1	15	NA	TRBD2
TGTGCCAGCAGCCGTCCGGGACAGGGAGGCTACACCTTC	CASSRPGQGGYTF	TRBV4-2	TRBJ1-2	13	NA	TRBD1
TGCGCCAGCAGCCCGGACCAGGAGACTGAAGCTTTCTTT	CASSPDQETEAFF	TRBV5-1	TRBJ1-1	13	NA	NA
TGTGCCAGCAGCAAAGATGGGGACAGGGGGCGTAGTGGCTATGGCTACACCTTC	CASSKDGDRGRSGYGYTF	TRBV21-1	TRBJ1-2	18	NA	NA
TGTGCCACCAGTGATTACCGGTTGTCCTCAGATACGCAGTATTTT	CATSDYRLSSDTQYF	TRBV24-1	TRBJ2-3	15	NA	NA
TGTGCCAGCAGCCACCTTGTCACCGGGGAGCTGTTTTTT	CASSHLVTGELFF	TRBV14	TRBJ2-2	13	once	NA
TGTGCCAGCAGTTCCCGGCCCCCTGGGGCCAACGTCCTGACTTTC	CASSSRPPGANVLTF	TRBV2	TRBJ2-6	15	NA	NA
TGTGCCAGCAGCCGGGACACCTCAACTAATGAAAAACTGTTTTTT	CASSRDTSTNEKLFF	TRBV7-9	TRBJ1-4	15	NA	NA
TGCGCCAGCAGCCCGGGGACTAGCGGAGGAGATACGCAGTATTTT	CASSPGTSGGDTQYF	TRBV4-1	TRBJ2-3	15	NA	TRBD2
TGTGCCAGTAGTATAGCGGGACACCTCTACGAGCAGTACTTC	CASSIAGHLYEQYF	TRBV19	TRBJ2-7	14	NA	NA
TGTGCCAGCGGGTGGACAGATACGCAGTATTTT	CASGWTDTQYF	TRBV9	TRBJ2-3	11	NA	NA
TGCGCCAGCAGCCCCCAGGGGAGTGGGACTAATGAAAAACTGTTTTTT	CASSPQGSGTNEKLFF	TRBV5-1	TRBJ1-4	16	NA	NA
TGCGCCAGCAAAGACACTAGCGGGACCGAGACCCAGTACTTC	CASKDTSGTETQYF	TRBV10-2	TRBJ2-5	14	NA	TRBD2
TGTGCCAGCAGCTTGACAGGGTCTGGGGAGCAGTTCTTC	CASSLTGSGEQFF	TRBV5-6	TRBJ2-1	13	NA	NA
TGTGCCAGCGGCCCTGCTTCTTCCGTTTCACCCCTCCACTTT	CASGPASSVSPLHF	TRBV5-4	TRBJ1-6	14	NA	NA
TGTGCCAGCAGGAAAGGACTTAACTATGGCTACACCTTC	CASRKGLNYGYTF	TRBV7-9	TRBJ1-2	13	NA	NA
TGTGCCAGCAGCTTCTCGGGACTAGTCGTCTACGAGCAGTACTTC	CASSFSGLVVYEQYF	TRBV7-9	TRBJ2-7	15	NA	TRBD2
TGTGCCAGCAGCTTCCGGGCAGGAGATATGAACACTGAAGCTTTCTTT	CASSFRAGDMNTEAFF	TRBV5-5	TRBJ1-1	16	few	NA
TGTGCCAGCAGTCAACTAAAACCGGGACGGACCTCCTACGAGCAGTACTTC	CASSQLKPGRTSYEQYF	TRBV27	TRBJ2-7	17	NA	NA
TGTGCCACCAGCAGAGGTGCCGTCTACGAGCAGTACTTC	CATSRGAVYEQYF	TRBV15	TRBJ2-7	13	once	NA
TGTGCCAGCAGCTTAGAGGGCAGGACCACTGAAGCTTTCTTT	CASSLEGRTTEAFF	TRBV7-6	TRBJ1-1	14	NA	NA
TGTGCCTGGTCTAGTATTAGGCGTGCTGGCTACACCTTC	CAWSSIRRAGYTF	TRBV30	TRBJ1-2	13	NA	NA
TGTGCCAGCAGCCAAGTAACAGGGGGCGGCAATCAGCCCCAGCATTTT	CASSQVTGGGNQPQHF	TRBV4-2	TRBJ1-5	16	NA	TRBD1
TGTGCCAGCAGTCCTGGGGGGCGGCCCCAGCATTTT	CASSPGGRPQHF	TRBV2	TRBJ1-5	12	NA	NA
TGCGCCAGCAGCCAACCCCTTCAGGGCTACGAGCAGTACTTC	CASSQPLQGYEQYF	TRBV4-1	TRBJ2-7	14	NA	NA
TGTGCCAGTAGTCCGCCGGGACAGGGCTTCTTAGGGTATGGCTACACCTTC	CASSPPGQGFLGYGYTF	TRBV19	TRBJ1-2	17	few	TRBD1
TGTGCCAGTAGTAGAGGGGAAGCTTTCTTT	CASSRGEAFF	TRBV19	TRBJ1-1	10	NA	NA